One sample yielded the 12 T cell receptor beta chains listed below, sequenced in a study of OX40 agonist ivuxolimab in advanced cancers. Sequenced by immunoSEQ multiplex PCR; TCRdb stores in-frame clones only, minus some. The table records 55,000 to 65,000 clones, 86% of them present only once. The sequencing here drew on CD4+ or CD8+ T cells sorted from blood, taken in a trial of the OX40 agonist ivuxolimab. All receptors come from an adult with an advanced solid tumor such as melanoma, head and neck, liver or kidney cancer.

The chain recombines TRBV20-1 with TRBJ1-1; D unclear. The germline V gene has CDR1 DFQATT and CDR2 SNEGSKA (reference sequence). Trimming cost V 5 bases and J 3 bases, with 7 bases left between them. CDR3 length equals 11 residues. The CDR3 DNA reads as TGCAGTGCTCAACCAGACACTGAAGCTTTCTTT. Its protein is CSAQPDTEAFF.

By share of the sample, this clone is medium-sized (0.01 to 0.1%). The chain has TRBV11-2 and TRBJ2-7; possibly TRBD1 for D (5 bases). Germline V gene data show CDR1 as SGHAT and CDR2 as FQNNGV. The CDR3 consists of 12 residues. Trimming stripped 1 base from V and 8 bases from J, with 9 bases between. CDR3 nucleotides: TGTGCCAGCAGCTTAGGCAGGGTAAAGCAGTACTTC. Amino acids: CASSLGRVKQYF.

The CDR3 region is CASSKVAEHYGYTF. CDR3 sequence (DNA): TGTGCCAGCAGCAAAGTGGCTGAGCACTATGGCTACACCTTC. The chain employs TRBV21-1 and TRBJ1-2. TRBV21-1 has pseudogene status. This CDR3 is 14 amino acids long.

CDR3 nucleotide sequence: TGTGCCAGCGCACAGGGTCGAAATCAGCCCCAGCATTTT. The encoded protein is CASAQGRNQPQHF. The rearrangement links TRBV6-5 to TRBJ1-5, with a possible D match to TRBD1 (6 bases). Trimming took off 8 bases at V and 4 bases at J, with 12 bases between the two ends. Germline CDR1 and CDR2: MNHEY and SVGAGI. This CDR3 is 13 amino acids long.

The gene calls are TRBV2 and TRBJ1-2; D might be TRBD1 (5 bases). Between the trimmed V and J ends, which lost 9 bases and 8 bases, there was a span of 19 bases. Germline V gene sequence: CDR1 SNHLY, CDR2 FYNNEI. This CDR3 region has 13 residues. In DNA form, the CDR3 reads TGTGCCAGGGGACTTCTGTCGGGGAGGGGCTACACCTTC. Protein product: CARGLLSGRGYTF.

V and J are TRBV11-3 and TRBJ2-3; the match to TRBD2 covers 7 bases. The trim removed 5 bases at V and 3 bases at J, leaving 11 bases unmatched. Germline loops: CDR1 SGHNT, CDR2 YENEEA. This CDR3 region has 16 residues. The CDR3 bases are TGTGCCAGCAGCCCCCCGGGCGGGGGAGGAACAGATACGCAGTATTTT. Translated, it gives CASSPPGGGGTDTQYF.

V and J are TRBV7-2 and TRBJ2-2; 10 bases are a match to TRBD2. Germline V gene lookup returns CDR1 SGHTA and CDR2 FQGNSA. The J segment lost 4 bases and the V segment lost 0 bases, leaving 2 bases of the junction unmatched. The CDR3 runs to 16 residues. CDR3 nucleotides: TGTGCCAGCAGCTTAGCAAGCGGGGGGGTCACCGGGGAGCTGTTTTTT. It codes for CASSLASGGVTGELFF.

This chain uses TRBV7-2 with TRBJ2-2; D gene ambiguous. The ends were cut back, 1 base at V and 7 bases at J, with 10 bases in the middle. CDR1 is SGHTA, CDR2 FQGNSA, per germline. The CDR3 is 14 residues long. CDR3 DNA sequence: TGTGCCAGCAGCTTAGATCAGGTCCTCGGGGAGCTGTTTTTT. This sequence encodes CASSLDQVLGELFF. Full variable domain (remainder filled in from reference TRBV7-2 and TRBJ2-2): GAGVSQSPSNKVTEKGKDVELRCDPISGHTALYWYRQSLGQGLEFLIYFQGNSAPDKSGLPSDRFSAERTGGSVSTLTIQRTQQEDSAVYLCASSLDQVLGELFFGEGSRLTVL.

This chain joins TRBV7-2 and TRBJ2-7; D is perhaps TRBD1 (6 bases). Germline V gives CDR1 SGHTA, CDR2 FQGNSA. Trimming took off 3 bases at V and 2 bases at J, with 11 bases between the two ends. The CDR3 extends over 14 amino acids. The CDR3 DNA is TGTGCCAGCAGCTTTCTGGGACATACCTACGAGCAGTACTTC. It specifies CASSFLGHTYEQYF.

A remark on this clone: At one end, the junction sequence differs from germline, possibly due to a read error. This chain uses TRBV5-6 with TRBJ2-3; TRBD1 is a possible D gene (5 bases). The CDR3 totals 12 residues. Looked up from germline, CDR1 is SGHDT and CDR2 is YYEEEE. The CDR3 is CASRRGRGYAVF. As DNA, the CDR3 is TGTGCCAGCAGACGAGGTAGGGGATACGCAGTATTT.

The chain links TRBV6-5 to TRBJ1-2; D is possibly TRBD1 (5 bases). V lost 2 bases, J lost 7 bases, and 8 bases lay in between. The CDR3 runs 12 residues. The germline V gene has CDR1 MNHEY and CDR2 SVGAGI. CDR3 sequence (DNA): TGTGCCAGCAGTTACGAGGGGATTGGCTACACCTTC. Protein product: CASSYEGIGYTF.

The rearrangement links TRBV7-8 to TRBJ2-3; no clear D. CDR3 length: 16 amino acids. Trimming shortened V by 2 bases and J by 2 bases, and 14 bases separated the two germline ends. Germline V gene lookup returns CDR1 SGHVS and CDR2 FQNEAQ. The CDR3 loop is CASSLNPNQATDTQYF. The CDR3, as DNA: TGTGCCAGCAGCTTAAACCCAAACCAGGCCACAGATACGCAGTATTTT.